This T cell receptor (beta chain) was observed in a study of regulatory T cells in long-lasting Graves disease. Study-level points and caveats: Persistent patients had a count of shared public clonotypes (approximately 3,000) that exceeded that of new patients (roughly 1,000). Persistent disease preferred TRBV28, TRBJ1-2 and TRBJ2-5; new disease, TRBV20-1 and TRBJ2-1.

Germline loops: CDR1 SGHDT, CDR2 YYEEEE. V was trimmed by 1 base and J by 4 bases, leaving 8 bases between them. The length of the CDR3 is 13 residues. Time point: newly diagnosed GD, antithyroid drugs for less than 3 months. The TCR library used RNA extracted from PBMCs. Assembly of TCR beta libraries relied on iRepertoire HTBI primers together with Arm-PCR of CDR3 regions. TCRdb processed the multiplex PCR reads anew with MiXCR; each CDR3 protein has one entry. The table lists some 460,000 distinct CDR3 sequences, under 20% of them singletons, with 9% to 15% in the top ten. This clonotype was counted ten times or more. Its antigen is unidentified. Another study also made use of these data, one on T cells in Graves' hyperthyroidism and ophthalmopathy.

The receptor was isolated from a man aged 40-55 years with Graves disease. This sample comprised peripheral blood mononuclear cells (PBMCs), obtained at new diagnosis, from a patient treated with antithyroid drugs. The V gene is TRBV5-6, the J gene TRBJ1-1; D is uncertain. This chain's CDR3 is CASSLPPGTEAFF. DNA for the CDR3: TGTGCCAGCAGCTTGCCACCAGGCACTGAAGCTTTCTTT.